Below, one T cell receptor (beta chain) is given with its context. The data derive from a study of CD8 T cells in Susac syndrome. Study details: When blood was drawn, patients with Susac syndrome were on intravenous immunoglobulin alone, on corticosteroids, or therapy-naive.

This CDR3 has 15 amino acids. Germline V gene data show CDR1 as SGHAT and CDR2 as FQNNGV. J was trimmed by 2 bases and V by 5 bases; bases with no gene match: 8. RNA amounts of 0.5 to 1 ug underwent reverse transcription with random hexamers. MiXCR was run by TCRdb on the immunoSEQ multiplex PCR reads, yielding one entry per CDR3 protein. The data show roughly 200,000 distinct CDR3 sequences, with roughly 94% seen just once and approximately 0.11% held by the top ten. The sequence came from a human donor with Susac syndrome. The chain is built from TRBV11-2 and TRBJ2-7, with 8 bases lining up with TRBD1. Sequenced material: CD4+ T cells from PBMCs. In DNA, the CDR3 is TGTGCCAGCAGCCTTGGGGGGACAGGACCCTACGAGCAGTACTTC. This gives the protein CASSLGGTGPYEQYF.